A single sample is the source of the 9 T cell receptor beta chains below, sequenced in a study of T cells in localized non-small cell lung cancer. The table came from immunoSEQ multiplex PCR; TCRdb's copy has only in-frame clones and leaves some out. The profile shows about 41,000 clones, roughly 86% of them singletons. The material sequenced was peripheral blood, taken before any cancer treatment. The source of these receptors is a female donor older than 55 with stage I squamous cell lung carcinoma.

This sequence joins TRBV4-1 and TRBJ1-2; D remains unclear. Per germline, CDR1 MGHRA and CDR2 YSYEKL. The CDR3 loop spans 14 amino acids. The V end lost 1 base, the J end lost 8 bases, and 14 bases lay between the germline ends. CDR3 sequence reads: CASSQVRIRSGYTF. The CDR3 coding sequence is TGCGCCAGCAGCCAAGTAAGAATAAGGTCGGGCTACACCTTC.

The CDR3 bases are TGCGCCAGCAGCCAAGAAGGGCTAAATGAGCAGTTCTTC. Translating it yields CASSQEGLNEQFF. The chain carries TRBV4-3 and TRBJ2-1; D is undetermined. The germline V gene encodes CDR1 LGHNA and CDR2 YSLEER. The V gene lost 0 bases and the J gene lost 7 bases, with 7 bases spanning the gap. The CDR3 length is 13 residues.

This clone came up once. The CDR3 is CASSLAGLAGAETQYF. The CDR3 DNA is TGTGCCAGCAGCTTAGCGGGACTAGCGGGAGCAGAGACCCAGTACTTC. The chain links TRBV7-2 to TRBJ2-5; 14 positions agree with TRBD2. V lost 0 bases and J lost 4; bases outside the gene matches: 1. Germline loops: CDR1 SGHTA, CDR2 FQGNSA. This CDR3 has 16 amino acids. Looking up the rest from reference TRBV7-2 and TRBJ2-5 gives the full variable domain: GAGVSQSPSNKVTEKGKDVELRCDPISGHTALYWYRQSLGQGLEFLIYFQGNSAPDKSGLPSDRFSAERTGGSVSTLTIQRTQQEDSAVYLCASSLAGLAGAETQYFGPGTRLLVL.

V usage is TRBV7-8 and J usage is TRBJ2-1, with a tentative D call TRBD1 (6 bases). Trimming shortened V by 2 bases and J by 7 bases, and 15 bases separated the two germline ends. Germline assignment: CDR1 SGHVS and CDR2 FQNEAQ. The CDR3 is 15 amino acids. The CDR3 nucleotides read TGTGCCAGCAGCTTAACAGGGCCTAGGTTGAATGAGCAGTTCTTC. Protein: CASSLTGPRLNEQFF.

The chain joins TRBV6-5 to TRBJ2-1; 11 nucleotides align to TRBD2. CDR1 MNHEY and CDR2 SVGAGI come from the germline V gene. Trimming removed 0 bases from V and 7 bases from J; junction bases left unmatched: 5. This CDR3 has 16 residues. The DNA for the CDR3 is TGTGCCAGCAGTTACTCGACTAGCGGGGCTTGGAATGAGCAGTTCTTC. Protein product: CASSYSTSGAWNEQFF.

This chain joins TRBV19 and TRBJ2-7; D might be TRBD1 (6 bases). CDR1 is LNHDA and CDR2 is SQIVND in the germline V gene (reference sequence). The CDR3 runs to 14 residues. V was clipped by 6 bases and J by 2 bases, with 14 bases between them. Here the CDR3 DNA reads TGTGCCAGTAGCCGTACCTCAGGGGCCTACGAGCAGTACTTC. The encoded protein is CASSRTSGAYEQYF.

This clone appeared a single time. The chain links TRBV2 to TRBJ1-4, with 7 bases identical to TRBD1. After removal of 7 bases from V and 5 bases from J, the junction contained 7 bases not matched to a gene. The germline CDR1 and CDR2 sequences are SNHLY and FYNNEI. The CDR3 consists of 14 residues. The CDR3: CASTDRAANEKLFF. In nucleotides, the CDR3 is TGTGCCAGCACAGACAGGGCCGCGAATGAAAAACTGTTTTTT.

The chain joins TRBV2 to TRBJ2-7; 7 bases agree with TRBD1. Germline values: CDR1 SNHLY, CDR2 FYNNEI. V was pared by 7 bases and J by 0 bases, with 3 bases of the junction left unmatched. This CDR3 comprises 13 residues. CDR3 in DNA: TGTGCCAGCATGAGGACAGGCTCCTACGAGCAGTACTTC. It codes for CASMRTGSYEQYF. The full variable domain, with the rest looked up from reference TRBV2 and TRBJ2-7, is EPEVTQTPSHQVTQMGQEVILRCVPISNHLYFYWYRQILGQKVEFLVSFYNNEISEKSEIFDDQFSVERPDGSNFTLKIRSTKLEDSAMYFCASMRTGSYEQYFGPGTRLTVT.

The CDR3 reads CASTDDRSLEQYF. CDR3 sequence (DNA): TGTGCCAGCACTGACGACAGGAGCCTCGAGCAGTACTTC. The V and J genes are TRBV2 and TRBJ2-7; tentative D call: TRBD1 (6 bases). The CDR3 length is 13 residues. Looked up from germline, CDR1 is SNHLY and CDR2 is FYNNEI. V gave up 7 bases and J gave up 6 bases, with 16 bases separating them.